These 30 T cell receptor beta chains originate from one sample sequenced in a study of technical replicates of blood from a handful of donors. Clones were sequenced by immunoSEQ multiplex PCR, and TCRdb holds only the in-frame ones, with some missing. The sample shows tens of thousands of clones, about 96% of them seen only once. Sequencing used T cells isolated from PBMCs. All receptors come from a human donor in good health.

The CDR3 DNA follows: TGCGCCAGCAGTGGGAGACTAGCGGGAGAGGCCGGGGAGCTGTTTTTT. Protein: CASSGRLAGEAGELFF. The rearrangement uses TRBV4-1 and TRBJ2-2, with 12 bases lining up with TRBD2. Germline CDR1 is MGHRA and CDR2 is YSYEKL. Germline trimming cut 6 bases from V and 6 bases from J; bases unmatched to any gene: 8. The CDR3 length is 16 residues.

The chain joins TRBV2 to TRBJ2-7; 8 bases are shared with TRBD1. The CDR3 has 14 residues. J lost 1 base, V lost 4 bases, and 3 bases had no gene match. Germline lookup yields CDR1 SNHLY and CDR2 FYNNEI. CDR3 region: CASSVRDRSYEQYF. The CDR3 DNA follows: TGTGCCAGCAGTGTTCGGGACAGGTCCTACGAGCAGTACTTC.

V usage is TRBV19 and J usage is TRBJ1-1, with 7 bases that match TRBD1. V shed 5 bases, J shed 0 bases, and the junction held 6 bases outside the gene matches. The CDR3 covers 15 residues. Per the germline V gene, CDR1 is LNHDA and CDR2 is SQIVND (reference sequence). CDR3 sequence (DNA): TGTGCCAGTAGTCCGATGACAGGGCTGAACACTGAAGCTTTCTTT. Residues: CASSPMTGLNTEAFF.

This chain joins TRBV5-4 and TRBJ2-1; possibly TRBD2 for D (6 bases). The CDR3 is 15 amino acids. The germline V gene has CDR1 SGHNT and CDR2 YYREEE (reference sequence). The germline V and J ends were trimmed by 2 bases and 5 bases, with 14 bases remaining between them. The CDR3 is CASSLPLAGNNEQFF. CDR3 DNA: TGTGCCAGCAGCTTACCACTAGCCGGGAACAATGAGCAGTTCTTC.

Remarks on this clone: The identical CDR3 is also encoded by other nucleotide sequences in the sample. The gene calls are TRBV7-3 and TRBJ2-2; 15 bases fit TRBD2. CDR3 length: 16 residues. CDR1 is SGHTA, CDR2 FQGTGA, per germline. V trimming: 3 bases; J trimming: 5 bases; junction bases outside the gene matches: 1. The CDR3: CASSLGLAGGTGELFF. The CDR3 DNA reads TGTGCCAGCAGCTTGGGACTAGCGGGAGGTACCGGGGAGCTGTTTTTT.

This sequence joins TRBV5-1 and TRBJ1-1, with a possible D match to TRBD1 (5 bases). Trimming removed 4 bases at V and 4 bases at J, with 17 bases between. Germline V CDR1 and CDR2: SGHRS, YFSETQ. This CDR3 is 15 amino acids long. The DNA for the CDR3 is TGCGCCAGCAGCAGCTCCGGAGCAGGGATCACTGAAGCTTTCTTT. It encodes CASSSSGAGITEAFF.

The CDR3 nucleotides read TGTGCCAGCAGTGACGACAGGGGCGGTGAAAAACTGTTTTTT. Residues: CASSDDRGGEKLFF. V is TRBV6-5 and J is TRBJ1-4, with 8 bases aligning to TRBD1. Germline V gene lookup returns CDR1 MNHEY and CDR2 SVGAGI. This CDR3 has 14 residues. V lost 5 bases to trimming and J lost 7 bases; unmatched junction nucleotides: 6.

The rearrangement joins TRBV7-9 to TRBJ2-1, with D possibly matching TRBD2 (6 bases). The V gene lost 4 bases and the J gene lost 13 bases, with 14 bases spanning the gap. The CDR3 extends over 12 amino acids. CDR1 SEHNR and CDR2 FQNEAQ come from the germline V gene (reference sequence). The CDR3 DNA follows: TGTGCCAGCAGCTCCCCCCCCGGGAGACAGTTCTTC. Translating it yields CASSSPPGRQFF.

V is TRBV9 and J is TRBJ2-7; possible D gene TRBD1, 6 bases. V was clipped by 4 bases and J by 0 bases, with 14 bases between them. This CDR3 has 15 residues. Germline CDR1 reads SGDLS; CDR2 reads YYNGEE. Here the CDR3 DNA reads TGTGCCAGCAGCTCCCAAGGGGGTAGCTCCTACGAGCAGTACTTC. Its protein is CASSSQGGSSYEQYF.

The V call is TRBV2, the J call TRBJ1-2; D gene ambiguous. Trimming removed 4 bases from V and 5 bases from J, with 14 bases in between. This CDR3 spans 14 amino acids. CDR1 is SNHLY, CDR2 FYNNEI, per germline. The CDR3, as DNA: TGTGCCAGCAGTGGAAGTACGAGTTCGTATGGCTACACCTTC. It translates to CASSGSTSSYGYTF.

The chain combines TRBV2 with TRBJ2-3; 7 bases match TRBD2. Per germline, CDR1 SNHLY and CDR2 FYNNEI. Trimming at V came to 10 bases and at J to 0 bases, leaving 4 bases not matched to a gene. The CDR3 covers 13 residues. The CDR3 loop is CATRRESTDTQYF. The CDR3 coding sequence is TGTGCCACGAGGCGGGAGAGCACAGATACGCAGTATTTT.

V is TRBV10-3 and J is TRBJ2-3, with D possibly TRBD1 on 9 matching bases. Germline V gene sequence: CDR1 ENHRY, CDR2 SYGVKD. V was trimmed by 10 bases and J by 5 bases, leaving 16 bases between them. This CDR3 contains 13 residues. CDR3 amino acids: CASGRTGEDTQYF. Here the CDR3 DNA reads TGTGCCAGCGGGAGGACAGGGGAAGATACGCAGTATTTT.

This clone was picked up a small number of times. This sequence joins TRBV5-1 and TRBJ2-7; D may be TRBD1 (6 bases). The CDR3 extends over 14 amino acids. V lost 0 bases and J lost 1, with 8 bases in between. The germline CDR1 and CDR2 sequences are SGHRS and YFSETQ. This CDR3 reads CASSLAGASYEQYF. The CDR3 region has the DNA TGCGCCAGCAGCTTGGCAGGGGCGTCCTACGAGCAGTACTTC.

V and J are TRBV20-1 and TRBJ1-1, with a weak D call TRBD1 (5 bases). Germline values: CDR1 DFQATT, CDR2 SNEGSKA (reference sequence). V dropped 8 bases and J dropped 6 bases, with 13 bases sitting between them. This CDR3 is 11 amino acids long. CDR3 DNA sequence: TGCAGTCTCCCCGGGGGAGCTGAAGCTTTCTTT. It encodes CSLPGGAEAFF.

This chain links TRBV2 with TRBJ1-5; TRBD1 might be the D (5 bases). This CDR3 is built from 14 residues. Trimming removed 5 bases at V and 7 bases at J, with 15 bases between. Germline CDR1 and CDR2: SNHLY and FYNNEI. CDR3: CASSYYPGDQPQHF. In nucleotides, the CDR3 is TGTGCCAGCAGTTACTACCCGGGGGACCAGCCCCAGCATTTT.

The gene calls are TRBV20-1 and TRBJ1-1; D unresolved. The CDR3 length is 11 residues. V shed 6 bases and J shed 4 bases, with 9 bases lying between them. CDR1 and CDR2 from the germline V gene are DFQATT and SNEGSKA (reference sequence). This CDR3 is CSAWQVTEAFF. The CDR3 DNA sequence: TGCAGTGCCTGGCAGGTCACTGAAGCTTTCTTT.

This sequence joins TRBV10-2 and TRBJ2-7; D is possibly TRBD1 (6 bases). CDR3 length: 13 residues. CDR1 WSHSY and CDR2 SAAADI come from the germline V gene. Trimming took off 6 bases at V and 0 bases at J, with 9 bases between the two ends. The CDR3 region is CASSRDTSYEQYF. In nucleotides, the CDR3 is TGCGCCAGCAGCCGGGACACCTCCTACGAGCAGTACTTC.

This clone came up once. V gene TRBV15 combines with J gene TRBJ2-5; 10 bases agree with TRBD2. Trimming at V came to 1 base and at J to 7 bases, leaving 18 bases not matched to a gene. The germline CDR1 and CDR2 sequences are LNHNV and YYDKDF (reference sequence). The CDR3 extends over 19 amino acids. DNA of the CDR3: TGTGCCACCAGCAGAGTGGGCCCGGGACTAGCGTTCTCAATGGGGACCCAGTACTTC. Its protein is CATSRVGPGLAFSMGTQYF.

This clone was seen a single time. The chain recombines TRBV6-5 with TRBJ2-1; 8 bases map to TRBD2. The V gene end was trimmed by 8 bases and the J gene end by 9 bases; junction bases not matched to a gene: 6. The CDR3 length is 12 residues. Germline assignment: CDR1 MNHEY and CDR2 SVGAGI. DNA of the CDR3: TGTGCCAGCGGAAGCGGGAGTTCTGAGCAGTTCTTC. Translating gives CASGSGSSEQFF.

The gene calls are TRBV19 and TRBJ2-7, with 11 bases aligning to TRBD2. V lost 5 bases to trimming and J lost 1 base; unmatched junction nucleotides: 4. CDR1 and CDR2 from the germline V gene are LNHDA and SQIVND (reference sequence). The CDR3 sequence is 15 residues long. The CDR3 bases are TGTGCCAGTAGTCTACTAGCGGGAGTTTCCTACGAGCAGTACTTC. Translation gives CASSLLAGVSYEQYF.

This clone was found once. The V and J genes are TRBV7-8 and TRBJ1-5, with 7 bases matching TRBD1. The CDR3 sequence is 15 residues long. J was trimmed by 5 bases and V by 1 base; bases with no gene match: 5. Looked up from germline, CDR1 is SGHVS and CDR2 is FQNEAQ. CDR3 DNA: TGTGCCAGCAGCTTAGACAGGGGAGGTGATCAGCCCCAGCATTTT. It specifies CASSLDRGGDQPQHF. Full variable domain (remainder filled in from reference TRBV7-8 and TRBJ1-5): GAGVSQSPRYKVAKRGQDVALRCDPISGHVSLFWYQQALGQGPEFLTYFQNEAQLDKSGLPSDRFFAERPEGSVSTLKIQRTQQEDSAVYLCASSLDRGGDQPQHFGDGTRLSIL.

The chain uses TRBV5-1 and TRBJ1-2; perhaps TRBD1 as D (5 bases). The germline CDR1 and CDR2 sequences are SGHRS and YFSETQ. V dropped 5 bases and J dropped 3 bases, with 8 bases sitting between them. This CDR3 has 12 amino acids. The CDR3 DNA is TGCGCCAGCAGTGGCAGGGACTATGGCTACACCTTC. Residues: CASSGRDYGYTF. Together with reference TRBV5-1 and TRBJ1-2, the CDR3 gives the full variable domain: KAGVTQTPRYLIKTRGQQVTLSCSPISGHRSVSWYQQTPGQGLQFLFEYFSETQRNKGNFPGRFSGRQFSNSRSEMNVSTLELGDSALYLCASSGRDYGYTFGSGTRLTVV.

CDR3 amino acids: CASSQGDSREKLFF. The CDR3 DNA follows: TGCGCCAGCAGCCAGGGGGACAGCCGAGAAAAACTGTTTTTT. The chain couples TRBV4-3 to TRBJ1-4, with 7 nucleotides matching TRBD1. The V gene's germline CDR1 is LGHNA and CDR2 YSLEER. V shed 3 bases and J 8 bases; nucleotides not matched to a gene: 6. The CDR3 is 14 amino acids.

The rearrangement links TRBV5-5 to TRBJ1-5; tentatively, D is TRBD1 (5 bases). The CDR3 length is 14 residues. Per the germline V gene, CDR1 is SGHKS and CDR2 is YYEKEE (reference sequence). V gave up 3 bases and J gave up 5 bases, with 12 bases separating them. Here the CDR3 reads CASSSAVGDQPQHF. The CDR3 DNA reads TGTGCCAGCAGCTCGGCGGTAGGGGATCAGCCCCAGCATTTT.

The V and J genes are TRBV5-6 and TRBJ1-3; no clear D. CDR1 SGHDT and CDR2 YYEEEE come from the germline V gene. V was shortened by 1 base and J by 4 bases, with 12 bases between the two germline ends. The CDR3 is 15 residues long. The CDR3 reads CASSLLWSEGNTIYF. The DNA for the CDR3 is TGTGCCAGCAGCTTGTTGTGGTCGGAGGGAAACACCATATATTTT.

The genes are TRBV30 and TRBJ2-2; TRBD2 matches at 13 bases. CDR1 is GTSNPN and CDR2 is SVGIG in the germline V gene (reference sequence). The V gene end was trimmed by 2 bases and the J gene end by 5 bases; junction bases not matched to a gene: 5. The CDR3 is 16 amino acids. CDR3 protein: CAWSPGLAGLTGELFF. Here the CDR3 DNA reads TGTGCCTGGAGTCCGGGACTAGCGGGATTGACCGGGGAGCTGTTTTTT.

The CDR3 here is CASSIQGAPTEAFF. As DNA, the CDR3 is TGTGCCAGCAGTATACAGGGGGCGCCCACTGAAGCTTTCTTT. The gene calls are TRBV28 and TRBJ1-1; 9 nucleotides agree with TRBD1. CDR1 MDHEN and CDR2 SYDVKM come from the germline V gene. This CDR3 has 14 residues. V lost 5 bases, J lost 4 bases, and 5 bases stayed unmatched. The whole variable domain, filled in from reference TRBV28 and TRBJ1-1, reads DVKVTQSSRYLVKRTGEKVFLECVQDMDHENMFWYRQDPGLGLRLIYFSYDVKMKEKGDIPEGYSVSREKKERFSLILESASTNQTSMYLCASSIQGAPTEAFFGQGTRLTVV.

The chain links TRBV29-1 to TRBJ1-5; D is ambiguous. Trimming took off 3 bases at V and 2 bases at J, with 8 bases between the two ends. The CDR3 consists of 13 residues. The germline CDR1 and CDR2 sequences are SQVTM and ANQGSEA. CDR3 DNA sequence: TGCAGCGTTGATCTCGGGGGCAATCAGCCCCAGCATTTT. This codes for CSVDLGGNQPQHF.

This chain links TRBV4-2 with TRBJ2-2; 7 bases are a match to TRBD2. The germline gives CDR1 LGHNA, CDR2 YNFKEQ. The CDR3 consists of 17 residues. The junction had 8 bases not matched to a gene; V was cut back by 0 bases and J by 4 bases. For the CDR3, the DNA is TGTGCCAGCAGCCAAGATCAGTCAGCGGGAAGCACCGGGGAGCTGTTTTTT. It yields the protein CASSQDQSAGSTGELFF.

This clone was counted between two and nine times. V is TRBV19 and J is TRBJ1-2; D not certain. The CDR3 totals 13 residues. Germline V gene data show CDR1 as LNHDA and CDR2 as SQIVND (reference sequence). The V end was cut by 6 bases, the J end by 2 bases, with 10 bases between. The CDR3: CASSPDWNYGYTF. CDR3 coding DNA: TGTGCCAGTAGCCCCGACTGGAACTATGGCTACACCTTC.